Only a few counts were recorded for the clone carrying this TCR beta chain. Antigen specificity is unknown. This CDR3 has 15 amino acids. The J segment lost 2 bases and the V segment lost 6 bases, leaving 8 bases of the junction unmatched. TCRdb reprocessed the RT-PCR reads via MiXCR and lists one record per CDR3 protein. The sample comprises 800,000 to 1,000,000 distinct CDR3 sequences, 21% of which are singletons, and 10% rests with the top ten. The record originates from a study of response to subunit inactivated influenza vaccine. Overall study results and limits: T cells newly recruited by each seasonal influenza vaccination are few, the authors suggested.

This chain connects TRBV12-3 or TRBV12-4 to TRBJ1-1; 8 nucleotides line up with TRBD1. The sequences come from PBMCs from blood, collected 5 days after vaccination. This TCR derives from a man in his forties or fifties who received an inactivated influenza vaccine. In DNA, the CDR3 is TGTGCCAGCAGACTGAGGACAGGGACTAACACTGAAGCTTTCTTT. Amino acids: CASRLRTGTNTEAFF.